This paragraph covers one T cell receptor beta chain sequence. Original data processing: Counts of nucleated cells, estimated from reference gene primer amplification, were obtained. Data came from immunoSEQ multiplex PCR; TCRdb stores just in-frame clones and leaves some out. The V and J calls and clone size come from that table; D and trimming were worked out from the DNA. The sample holds under 200,000 clones; around 80% are singletons and the top ten take around 8.1%. The data were taken from a study of blood T cell repertoires in COVID-19. At the level of the study: Researchers got acute and convalescent COVID-19 samples from the United States, Italy and Spain. PBMCs, B-cell-depleted T cells, or T cells provided the cDNA or gDNA that made up the material.

The CDR3 is 15 amino acids. The germline V gene encodes CDR1 SGHNT and CDR2 YENEEA. V lost 0 bases to trimming and J lost 0 bases, with 5 bases between them. This sequence joins TRBV11-3 and TRBJ2-2; no clear D. Specimen: peripheral blood. This receptor was obtained from a man in his sixties with acute or convalescent COVID-19. CDR3 DNA sequence: TGTGCCAGCAGCTTAGATTCCGCGAACACCGGGGAGCTGTTTTTT. Protein: CASSLDSANTGELFF.